Following are 13 T cell receptor beta chains from one sample sequenced in a study of T cell responses to AZD1222 COVID-19 vaccine. The protocol was immunoSEQ multiplex PCR, while the TCRdb copy is restricted to in-frame clones and leaves out a portion. There are approximately 100,000 clones in the sample; about 88% occur only once, and 16% lies in the top ten. The specimen was peripheral blood, collected on day 0 of AZD1222 vaccination. All receptors come from an adult in good health.

This chain uses TRBV28 with TRBJ2-7, with 9 bases that match TRBD2. V lost 7 bases and J lost 5; bases outside the gene matches: 12. This CDR3 contains 15 residues. CDR1 and CDR2 (germline): MDHEN, SYDVKM. The CDR3 nucleotides are TGTGCCAGCACCCCCCCCGCTAGCGGGAAGGACGAGCAGTACTTC. Translated, it gives CASTPPASGKDEQYF.

At least ten counts were recorded for this clone. The chain carries TRBV12-3 or TRBV12-4 and TRBJ2-3, with D unresolved. Trimming took 5 bases from V and 6 from J, leaving 6 bases between them. The CDR3 runs to 11 residues. The CDR3 sequence: CASSDIDTQYF. Here the CDR3 DNA reads TGTGCCAGCAGTGATATCGATACGCAGTATTTT.

This sequence joins TRBV5-1 and TRBJ1-4; D is ambiguous. The germline V gene encodes CDR1 SGHRS and CDR2 YFSETQ. The CDR3 length is 15 residues. V was pared by 4 bases and J by 5 bases, with 15 bases between. CDR3 protein: CASSLGSGGNEKLFF. CDR3 in DNA: TGCGCCAGCAGCCTTGGGAGCGGCGGGAATGAAAAACTGTTTTTT.

V is TRBV6-5 and J is TRBJ1-4; D gene ambiguous. CDR3 length: 13 residues. The germline V and J ends were trimmed by 4 bases and 1 base, with 4 bases remaining between them. Germline V lookup: CDR1 MNHEY, CDR2 SVGAGI. The CDR3, as DNA: TGTGCCAGCAGTTGGATAACTAATGAAAAACTGTTTTTT. This codes for CASSWITNEKLFF.

The chain combines TRBV6-2 or TRBV6-3 with TRBJ2-7, with D possibly being TRBD1 (5 bases). CDR1 is MNHEY and CDR2 is SVGEGT in the germline V gene. V shed 5 bases and J shed 2 bases, with 10 bases lying between them. This CDR3 is built from 13 residues. CDR3 DNA sequence: TGTGCCAGCAGTAAACAGGTGACCTACGAGCAGTACTTC. Translating gives CASSKQVTYEQYF.

J is TRBJ1-2 and V is TRBV20-1; a weak D match, TRBD1 (6 bases). The germline gives CDR1 DFQATT, CDR2 SNEGSKA (reference sequence). V shed 3 bases and J shed 6 bases, with 11 bases lying between them. CDR3 length: 12 amino acids. CDR3 region: CSASFRGNGYTF. In DNA, the CDR3 is TGCAGTGCTAGTTTTAGGGGGAATGGCTACACCTTC.

The chain employs TRBV18 and TRBJ2-2; D is unresolved. The length of the CDR3 is 12 residues. Trimming took off 2 bases at V and 5 bases at J, with 3 bases between the two ends. Germline CDR1 is KGHSH and CDR2 is LQKENI. This chain's CDR3 is CASSPSTGELFF. In DNA form, the CDR3 reads TGTGCCAGCTCACCAAGTACCGGGGAGCTGTTTTTT.

The chain couples TRBV6-5 to TRBJ1-5; 9 nucleotides line up with TRBD1. The germline V gene has CDR1 MNHEY and CDR2 SVGAGI. The CDR3 runs to 13 residues. After removal of 6 bases from V and 9 bases from J, the junction contained 6 bases not matched to a gene. The CDR3: CASRRDRAMPQHF. The CDR3 nucleotides are TGTGCCAGCAGACGGGACAGGGCGATGCCCCAGCATTTT.

The rearrangement uses TRBV5-5 and TRBJ2-3; maybe TRBD1 (6 bases). Germline V lookup: CDR1 SGHKS, CDR2 YYEKEE (reference sequence). Trimming removed 4 bases from V and 8 bases from J, with 23 bases in between. The CDR3 runs to 16 residues. CDR3 coding DNA: TGTGCCAGCAGCGTCTACTCTCCCAGGGGATCGAGTACGCAGTATTTT. As protein: CASSVYSPRGSSTQYF.

The rearrangement uses TRBV5-8 and TRBJ1-6; D gene ambiguous. V was shortened by 4 bases and J by 8 bases, with 16 bases between the two germline ends. Germline assignment: CDR1 SGHTS and CDR2 YDEGEE. This CDR3 comprises 15 residues. The CDR3 DNA is TGTGCCAGCAGCCTACTACCCTACGGCGATTCACCCCTCCACTTT. This encodes CASSLLPYGDSPLHF.

The chain recombines TRBV9 with TRBJ1-1; the D gene is possibly TRBD1 (6 bases). Germline assignment: CDR1 SGDLS and CDR2 YYNGEE. The length of the CDR3 is 14 residues. Trimming took off 2 bases at V and 1 base at J, with 9 bases between the two ends. The CDR3 protein is CASSVLDRNTEAFF. The DNA of the CDR3 is TGTGCCAGCAGCGTCTTGGACAGGAACACTGAAGCTTTCTTT.

This clone was seen only once. The chain uses TRBV18 and TRBJ2-7; TRBD1 aligns across 9 bases. Germline CDR1 reads KGHSH; CDR2 reads LQKENI. The V gene end was trimmed by 0 bases and the J gene end by 3 bases; junction bases not matched to a gene: 3. CDR3 length equals 15 residues. Here the CDR3 reads CASSPPDRGDYEQYF. CDR3 nucleotides: TGTGCCAGCTCACCACCGGACAGGGGAGACTACGAGCAGTACTTC.

The V and J genes are TRBV11-2 and TRBJ2-7; D ambiguous. V was cut by 3 bases and J by 0 bases, with 9 bases left in between. The CDR3 sequence is 14 residues long. Germline V CDR1 and CDR2: SGHAT, FQNNGV. CDR3 nucleotides: TGTGCCAGCAGCTTGCTTGCCAGCTCCTACGAGCAGTACTTC. Its translation is CASSLLASSYEQYF.